This T cell receptor beta chain was retrieved from a study of blood T cell repertoires in COVID-19. Study details: Some COVID-19 samples were acute and others convalescent; all came from the United States, Italy and Spain. The cDNA or gDNA used as material had been derived from T cells, B-cell-depleted T cells, or PBMCs.

Study processing details: Cell counts per sample came from amplifying reference gene primers. Only in-frame clones appear in the TCRdb table, and some are missing; sequencing was by immunoSEQ multiplex PCR. Clone size and V and J calls were adopted from that table, with D and trimming inferred from the DNA. The sample carries a few hundred thousand clones, about 88% recorded once. In germline, CDR1 is ENHRY, CDR2 SYGVKD. CDR3 length: 13 residues. V dropped 5 bases and J dropped 3; count of bases not matched to a gene: 3. Sequenced: peripheral blood. The receptor comes from a man aged 55-75 years with acute or convalescent COVID-19. The gene calls are TRBV10-3 and TRBJ2-5; 7 nucleotides align to TRBD1. DNA for the CDR3: TGTGCCATCAGTTTTGGGACAGAAGAGACCCAGTACTTC. Translating it yields CAISFGTEETQYF.